These T cell receptor beta chains were read from a single sample in a study of blood T cell repertoires in COVID-19. TCRdb's copy holds only in-frame clones and misses some; the assay was immunoSEQ multiplex PCR. The repertoire holds approximately 340,000 clones, with around 90% as singletons. The material sequenced was peripheral blood. Receptors were obtained from a man aged 30 to 39 with COVID-19, enrolled during active disease. Both conserved end residues are part of each CDR3. Each record gives: J gene, D gene, V gene, clone size, CDR3 DNA, CDR3 protein. A D gene is named only where the DNA matches it firmly. Not every row has a clone size; where given, it reads once, few, many or a size class.

j_call: TRBJ2-2
d_call: NA
v_call: TRBV11-3
clone_size: NA
cdr3_nt: TGTGCCAGCAGCCCCGGAGGGGACACCGGGGAGCTGTTTTTT
cdr3_aa: CASSPGGDTGELFF

j_call: TRBJ2-5
d_call: NA
v_call: TRBV7-2
clone_size: NA
cdr3_nt: TGTGCCAGCAGTATTAGGGGAGGAGGGGCAGAGACCCAGTACTTC
cdr3_aa: CASSIRGGGAETQYF

j_call: TRBJ1-3
d_call: TRBD1
v_call: TRBV28
clone_size: NA
cdr3_nt: TGTGCCAGCACCCCAGGGGGCTCTGGAAACACCATATATTTT
cdr3_aa: CASTPGGSGNTIYF

j_call: TRBJ1-5
d_call: NA
v_call: TRBV6-2/TRBV6-3
clone_size: NA
cdr3_nt: TGTGCCAGCAGTCTACTCGGACTTACTTCCAATCAGCCCCAGCATTTT
cdr3_aa: CASSLLGLTSNQPQHF

j_call: TRBJ1-1
d_call: NA
v_call: TRBV3-1/TRBV3-2
clone_size: NA
cdr3_nt: TGTGCCAGCAGCCAAGATCCTAACAGGAACACTGAAGCTTTCTTT
cdr3_aa: CASSQDPNRNTEAFF

j_call: TRBJ1-2
d_call: TRBD1
v_call: TRBV6-5
clone_size: NA
cdr3_nt: TGTGCCAGCAGTTACTCGGGACAGGCCCCCGGCTATGGCTACACCTTC
cdr3_aa: CASSYSGQAPGYGYTF

j_call: TRBJ2-3
d_call: NA
v_call: TRBV20-1
clone_size: NA
cdr3_nt: TGCAGTGCTTCAGGGGTAGATACGCAGTATTTT
cdr3_aa: CSASGVDTQYF

j_call: TRBJ2-3
d_call: TRBD1
v_call: TRBV29-1
clone_size: once
cdr3_nt: TGCAGCGTTCCTGCCGGGACAGGGGGCGTAGATACGCAGTATTTT
cdr3_aa: CSVPAGTGGVDTQYF

j_call: TRBJ2-6
d_call: TRBD1
v_call: TRBV24-1
clone_size: NA
cdr3_nt: TGTGCCACCAGTGATCCCCGGGACAGTTACCTCTCTGGGGCCAACGTCCTGACTTTC
cdr3_aa: CATSDPRDSYLSGANVLTF

j_call: TRBJ2-5
d_call: NA
v_call: TRBV5-6
clone_size: NA
cdr3_nt: TGTGCCAGCAGCTTGCTACTTTCAGAGACCCAGTACTTC
cdr3_aa: CASSLLLSETQYF

j_call: TRBJ1-6
d_call: NA
v_call: TRBV27
clone_size: NA
cdr3_nt: TGTGCCAGCAGTTTCAGTGAAGGAGGCTCCTATAATTCACCCCTCCACTTT
cdr3_aa: CASSFSEGGSYNSPLHF

j_call: TRBJ2-7
d_call: NA
v_call: TRBV5-1
clone_size: NA
cdr3_nt: TGCGCCAGCAGCTTGGGGGACTCAACCTACGAGCAGTACTTC
cdr3_aa: CASSLGDSTYEQYF

j_call: TRBJ2-3
d_call: NA
v_call: TRBV5-6
clone_size: NA
cdr3_nt: TGTGCCAGCAGCTTGAAAACTCCCACAGATACGCAGTATTTT
cdr3_aa: CASSLKTPTDTQYF

j_call: TRBJ1-2
d_call: TRBD1
v_call: TRBV6-6
clone_size: NA
cdr3_nt: TGTGCCAGCAACATACTGGCAGGGGGTAACTATGGCTACACCTTC
cdr3_aa: CASNILAGGNYGYTF

j_call: TRBJ2-5
d_call: TRBD1
v_call: TRBV5-5
clone_size: NA
cdr3_nt: TGTGCCAGCAGCTTGGAGGGGGCGCGGGAGACCCAGTACTTC
cdr3_aa: CASSLEGARETQYF

j_call: TRBJ2-7
d_call: NA
v_call: TRBV2
clone_size: NA
cdr3_nt: TGTGCCAGCACCCTCCGTCGGGGTTTCGACGAGCAGTACTTC
cdr3_aa: CASTLRRGFDEQYF

j_call: TRBJ1-3
d_call: NA
v_call: TRBV18
clone_size: few
cdr3_nt: TGTGCCAGCTCACCCGACTTACCAGGGGCTGGAAACACCATATATTTT
cdr3_aa: CASSPDLPGAGNTIYF

j_call: TRBJ2-7
d_call: NA
v_call: TRBV6-2/TRBV6-3
clone_size: NA
cdr3_nt: TGTGCCAGCAGTCTACAGGGTCGCTACGAGCAGTACTTC
cdr3_aa: CASSLQGRYEQYF

j_call: TRBJ1-1
d_call: TRBD1
v_call: TRBV19
clone_size: once
cdr3_nt: TGTGCCAGTAGTCCTTGGACAGGGGGCAAGAACACTGAAGCTTTCTTT
cdr3_aa: CASSPWTGGKNTEAFF

j_call: TRBJ1-1
d_call: TRBD1
v_call: TRBV7-8
clone_size: NA
cdr3_nt: TGTGCCAGCAGCTCGCAGGGGGGGACAGGGTTGGCAGCTTTCTTT
cdr3_aa: CASSSQGGTGLAAFF

j_call: TRBJ1-5
d_call: NA
v_call: TRBV19
clone_size: once
cdr3_nt: TGTGCCAGTAGTATCCGACAGAGTTACAATCAGCCCCAGCATTTT
cdr3_aa: CASSIRQSYNQPQHF

j_call: TRBJ2-7
d_call: TRBD2
v_call: TRBV6-5
clone_size: once
cdr3_nt: TGTGCCAGCAGGCCTCCGGGGGGGCTCCCTAGGGAGCAGTACTTC
cdr3_aa: CASRPPGGLPREQYF

j_call: TRBJ1-1
d_call: NA
v_call: TRBV18
clone_size: NA
cdr3_nt: TGTGCCAGCTCACCCCGGGGAGCGGGGGACACTGAAGCTTTCTTT
cdr3_aa: CASSPRGAGDTEAFF

j_call: TRBJ1-2
d_call: TRBD1
v_call: TRBV7-3
clone_size: few
cdr3_nt: TGTGCCAGCAGCTTAAGCGGCCAGGGGGAGACCTATGGCTACACCTTC
cdr3_aa: CASSLSGQGETYGYTF

j_call: TRBJ1-5
d_call: TRBD1
v_call: TRBV6-2/TRBV6-3
clone_size: NA
cdr3_nt: TGTGCCAGCAGTTCACGGACAGGGGGCAATCAGCCCCAGCATTTT
cdr3_aa: CASSSRTGGNQPQHF

j_call: TRBJ2-4
d_call: NA
v_call: TRBV28
clone_size: NA
cdr3_nt: TGTGCCAGCAGTTTAAGGGGTGTGGACATTCAGTACTTC
cdr3_aa: CASSLRGVDIQYF

j_call: TRBJ2-1
d_call: TRBD2
v_call: TRBV24-1
clone_size: NA
cdr3_nt: TGTGCCACCAGTGACCCCGGCCTCGGGAGGGTTGGTGAGCAGTTCTTC
cdr3_aa: CATSDPGLGRVGEQFF

j_call: TRBJ1-4
d_call: NA
v_call: TRBV2
clone_size: NA
cdr3_nt: TGTGCCAGCAGTGGCAGAAACCCTAGAACAAATGAAAAACTGTTTTTT
cdr3_aa: CASSGRNPRTNEKLFF

j_call: TRBJ2-7
d_call: NA
v_call: TRBV7-2
clone_size: NA
cdr3_nt: TGTGCCAGCAGCTTATTGCCGGGACTGACGCCTAGGGACGAGCAGTACTTC
cdr3_aa: CASSLLPGLTPRDEQYF

j_call: TRBJ2-1
d_call: NA
v_call: TRBV24-1
clone_size: NA
cdr3_nt: TGTGCCACCAGTAGACATGGCGATGAGCAGTTCTTC
cdr3_aa: CATSRHGDEQFF

j_call: TRBJ2-3
d_call: TRBD2
v_call: TRBV29-1
clone_size: NA
cdr3_nt: TGCAGCGTAGACGGACTAGCGGGAGGCACAGATACGCAGTATTTT
cdr3_aa: CSVDGLAGGTDTQYF

j_call: TRBJ1-4
d_call: NA
v_call: TRBV11-2
clone_size: NA
cdr3_nt: TGTGCCAGCTCGCGGGGGGGGACTAATGAAAAACTGTTTTTT
cdr3_aa: CASSRGGTNEKLFF

j_call: TRBJ1-3
d_call: NA
v_call: TRBV4-2
clone_size: NA
cdr3_nt: TGTGCCAGCAGCCAAGAAGAGAGCAGCGACACCATATATTTT
cdr3_aa: CASSQEESSDTIYF

j_call: TRBJ1-2
d_call: NA
v_call: TRBV6-5
clone_size: NA
cdr3_nt: TGTGCCAGCAGTTACGGGGCAGCCCTTAACTATGGCTACACCTTC
cdr3_aa: CASSYGAALNYGYTF

j_call: TRBJ1-1
d_call: NA
v_call: TRBV24-1
clone_size: NA
cdr3_nt: TGTGCCACCAGTGATGGGGCAGCGAACACTGAAGCTTTCTTT
cdr3_aa: CATSDGAANTEAFF

j_call: TRBJ2-7
d_call: NA
v_call: TRBV5-1
clone_size: NA
cdr3_nt: TGCGCCAGCAGTTCCAGGGGACCCACCGGCGAGCAGTACTTC
cdr3_aa: CASSSRGPTGEQYF